The 28 T cell receptor beta chains listed next were all sequenced from one sample in a study of control samples from healthy donors and cancer patients. TCRdb's copy holds only in-frame clones and misses some; the assay was immunoSEQ multiplex PCR. This sample yields 100,000 or so clones, of which 83% are seen a single time; 13% belongs to the top ten. The sequenced sample was blood. These receptors all come from a woman in her fifties or sixties in good health.

J is TRBJ2-1 and V is TRBV6-2 or TRBV6-3; 8 nucleotides match TRBD2. The CDR3 extends over 15 amino acids. With 5 bases clipped from V and 15 bases from J, the junction kept 18 bases outside the gene matches. Germline V gene lookup returns CDR1 MNHEY and CDR2 SVGEGT. The CDR3 coding sequence is TGTGCCAGCAGTATCTCGGTGCGGGCGGGGGGCTCCGTGTTCTTC. This translates into CASSISVRAGGSVFF.

This clone has more than one count but fewer than ten. The chain uses TRBV2 and TRBJ2-3, with a possible D match to TRBD2 (5 bases). Germline values: CDR1 SNHLY, CDR2 FYNNEI. Trimming left V 4 bases short and J 4 bases short, with 18 bases between. CDR3 length: 16 amino acids. The CDR3, as DNA: TGTGCCAGCAGTGCCCCACCCCCAGCGGAACCAGATACGCAGTATTTT. This encodes CASSAPPPAEPDTQYF. The full variable domain, with the rest looked up from reference TRBV2 and TRBJ2-3, is EPEVTQTPSHQVTQMGQEVILRCVPISNHLYFYWYRQILGQKVEFLVSFYNNEISEKSEIFDDQFSVERPDGSNFTLKIRSTKLEDSAMYFCASSAPPPAEPDTQYFGPGTRLTVL.

V and J are TRBV19 and TRBJ1-1; D unclear. The CDR3 spans 11 residues. The germline V and J ends were trimmed by 8 bases and 4 bases, with 8 bases remaining between them. From germline, CDR1 is LNHDA and CDR2 SQIVND (reference sequence). The CDR3 DNA follows: TGTGCCAGTTTAGGATCCACTGAAGCTTTCTTT. Translation gives CASLGSTEAFF.

This clone was picked up a small number of times. V usage is TRBV6-1 and J usage is TRBJ2-1; maybe TRBD2 (6 bases). V lost 3 bases and J lost 8, with 14 bases in between. Looked up from germline, CDR1 is MNHNS and CDR2 is SASEGT. The CDR3 has 14 amino acids. CDR3: CASSDSAGWDEQFF. The CDR3 region has the DNA TGTGCCAGCAGTGACAGCGCGGGATGGGATGAGCAGTTCTTC.

This clone was recorded once. This sequence joins TRBV11-2 and TRBJ1-1; D is unclear. Trimming stripped 5 bases from V and 5 bases from J, with 15 bases between. The CDR3 contains 14 residues. From germline, CDR1 is SGHAT and CDR2 FQNNGV. CDR3 region: CASSRPGSPTEAFF. CDR3 DNA sequence: TGTGCCAGCAGCCGCCCCGGTAGCCCGACTGAAGCTTTCTTT.

The chain has TRBV5-4 and TRBJ2-2, with no clear D. The germline CDR1 and CDR2 sequences are SGHNT and YYREEE (reference sequence). This CDR3 is 15 amino acids long. V was trimmed by 0 bases and J by 1 base, leaving 7 bases between them. CDR3 region: CASSLVGRNTGELFF. The CDR3 nucleotides read TGTGCCAGCAGCTTGGTAGGCCGGAACACCGGGGAGCTGTTTTTT.

This sequence joins TRBV9 and TRBJ1-3, with 9 bases matching TRBD1. The J segment lost 0 bases and the V segment lost 1 base, leaving 8 bases of the junction unmatched. The CDR3 runs to 18 residues. In germline, CDR1 is SGDLS, CDR2 YYNGEE. Written as DNA, the CDR3 is TGTGCCAGCAGCGTACTGGACAGGGGTCAGAGCTCTGGAAACACCATATATTTT. It yields the protein CASSVLDRGQSSGNTIYF.

V is TRBV11-2 and J is TRBJ1-6; D unresolved. Germline CDR1 SGHAT, CDR2 FQNNGV. The CDR3 length is 13 residues. V was trimmed by 5 bases and J by 7 bases, leaving 9 bases between them. The CDR3 nucleotides read TGTGCCAGCAGCCCGTTCGGAAATTCACCCCTCCACTTT. It translates to CASSPFGNSPLHF.

J is TRBJ2-2 and V is TRBV15, with D tentatively TRBD1 (6 bases). CDR1 and CDR2 from the germline V gene are LNHNV and YYDKDF (reference sequence). The CDR3 length is 16 residues. Trimming shortened V by 3 bases and J by 0 bases, and 11 bases separated the two germline ends. This chain's CDR3 is CATSRRGRANTGELFF. The DNA for the CDR3 is TGTGCCACCAGCAGGAGGGGGAGAGCGAACACCGGGGAGCTGTTTTTT.

The chain couples TRBV9 to TRBJ2-4; either TRBD1 or TRBD2 may fit D (5 bases each). Germline V gene lookup returns CDR1 SGDLS and CDR2 YYNGEE. This CDR3 has 15 amino acids. V lost 2 bases, J lost 5 bases, and 14 bases lay in between. For the CDR3, the DNA is TGTGCCAGCAGCGTGGGGGAAAGACAGCAAAACATTCAGTACTTC. It codes for CASSVGERQQNIQYF.

The J gene is TRBJ2-6, the V gene TRBV29-1; D is possibly TRBD1 or TRBD2 (5 bases each). Germline CDR1 and CDR2: SQVTM and ANQGSEA. Trimming took off 3 bases at V and 2 bases at J, with 8 bases between the two ends. The CDR3 covers 14 residues. In DNA, the CDR3 is TGCAGCGTTGATTCGGGGCCTGGGGCCAACGTCCTGACTTTC. It specifies CSVDSGPGANVLTF.

This clone was counted once. The V gene is TRBV28, the J gene TRBJ1-2, with a weak D call TRBD1 (6 bases). Germline assignment: CDR1 MDHEN and CDR2 SYDVKM. The CDR3 sequence is 15 residues long. V was cut by 2 bases and J by 3 bases, with 13 bases left in between. CDR3 coding DNA: TGTGCCAGCAGTTTACAGGGGTTACTAGACTATGGCTACACCTTC. This translates into CASSLQGLLDYGYTF.

The chain couples TRBV29-1 to TRBJ1-1; D gene unclear. This CDR3 is 13 amino acids long. CDR1 is SQVTM, CDR2 ANQGSEA, per germline. Trimming shortened V by 1 base and J by 1 base, and 7 bases separated the two germline ends. CDR3 loop: CSVEGRPNTEAFF. For the CDR3, the DNA is TGCAGCGTTGAAGGACGGCCGAACACTGAAGCTTTCTTT.

The chain couples TRBV5-1 to TRBJ2-4; D ambiguous. Between the trimmed V and J ends, which lost 4 bases and 0 bases, there was a span of 11 bases. The CDR3 covers 15 residues. Germline V gene sequence: CDR1 SGHRS, CDR2 YFSETQ. The CDR3 reads CASSERVGAKNIQYF. The CDR3 DNA sequence: TGCGCCAGCAGCGAACGAGTGGGAGCCAAAAACATTCAGTACTTC.

The chain joins TRBV7-2 to TRBJ2-7; TRBD1 agrees at 8 bases. The length of the CDR3 is 15 residues. The V gene's germline CDR1 is SGHTA and CDR2 FQGNSA. Trimming took 6 bases from V and 0 from J; bases not matched to a gene: 7. CDR3 loop: CASRSQGVPSYEQYF. The CDR3 DNA reads TGTGCCAGCAGGTCACAGGGGGTCCCCTCCTACGAGCAGTACTTC.

This chain joins TRBV13 and TRBJ1-1, with unresolved D. The CDR3 runs to 11 residues. Germline CDR1 PRHDT, CDR2 FYEKMQ (reference sequence). V was pared by 0 bases and J by 6 bases, with 2 bases between. The CDR3, as DNA: TGTGCCAGCAGCTTAGGTGCTGAAGCTTTCTTT. Translated: CASSLGAEAFF.

The V call is TRBV2, the J call TRBJ1-2; D is possibly TRBD1 (6 bases). In germline, CDR1 is SNHLY, CDR2 FYNNEI. The CDR3 sequence is 15 residues long. Trimming shortened V by 0 bases and J by 4 bases, and 12 bases separated the two germline ends. The CDR3 is CASSEAGGGAYGYTF. CDR3 bases: TGTGCCAGCAGTGAAGCAGGCGGGGGCGCCTATGGCTACACCTTC.

The rearrangement uses TRBV11-1 and TRBJ2-1, with TRBD2 matching 12 bases. CDR3 length equals 16 residues. Germline CDR1 SGHAT, CDR2 FQDESV (reference sequence). With V trimmed by 2 bases and J by 4 bases, 3 bases remained unmatched. The chain's CDR3 is CASSLSGTSGYNEQFF. In DNA form, the CDR3 reads TGTGCCAGCAGCTTATCCGGGACTAGCGGGTACAATGAGCAGTTCTTC.

The J gene is TRBJ1-2, the V gene TRBV29-1; no clear D. The CDR3 length is 11 residues. Trimming took 1 base from V and 8 from J, leaving 8 bases between them. The V gene's germline CDR1 is SQVTM and CDR2 ANQGSEA. In DNA, the CDR3 is TGCAGCGTTGAAGGGCTGGGGGGCTACACCTTC. It is translated as CSVEGLGGYTF.

The gene calls are TRBV15 and TRBJ1-4, with 10 bases fitting TRBD1. Germline loops: CDR1 LNHNV, CDR2 YYDKDF (reference sequence). The CDR3 loop spans 14 amino acids. V gave up 4 bases and J gave up 14 bases; unmatched junction bases: 10. CDR3 sequence: CATSTAGTGVLLFF. DNA of the CDR3: TGTGCCACCAGCACAGCCGGGACAGGGGTCCTTCTGTTTTTT.

The genes are TRBV19 and TRBJ2-3; D remains ambiguous. V lost 0 bases, J lost 5 bases, and 6 bases lay in between. Germline CDR1 is LNHDA and CDR2 is SQIVND (reference sequence). The CDR3 consists of 13 residues. The CDR3 here is CASSIEGGDTQYF. The CDR3 bases are TGTGCCAGTAGTATAGAGGGCGGAGATACGCAGTATTTT.

The V call is TRBV12-3 or TRBV12-4, the J call TRBJ2-7; D not certain. The CDR3 totals 12 residues. V was trimmed by 3 bases and J by 2 bases, leaving 5 bases between them. The CDR3 loop is CASSLRTYEQYF. The CDR3 nucleotides read TGTGCCAGCAGTTTGAGAACCTACGAGCAGTACTTC.

The CDR3 DNA reads TGCGCCAGCAGCTCCGGGACACCCAGTTTTGGCGAGCAGTACTTC. This sequence encodes CASSSGTPSFGEQYF. The chain recombines TRBV5-1 with TRBJ2-7; D may be TRBD1 (6 bases). CDR1 and CDR2 from the germline V gene are SGHRS and YFSETQ. Trimming shortened V by 3 bases and J by 6 bases, and 19 bases separated the two germline ends. The CDR3 is 15 amino acids.

The V gene is TRBV5-1, the J gene TRBJ2-3, with D unclear. V lost 0 bases to trimming and J lost 2 bases, with 4 bases between them. The CDR3 has 13 residues. Per the germline V gene, CDR1 is SGHRS and CDR2 is YFSETQ. Here the CDR3 DNA reads TGCGCCAGCAGCTTGGTATACACAGATACGCAGTATTTT. This codes for CASSLVYTDTQYF.

The CDR3 nucleotides read TGTGCCAGCAGCCAAGATCCTCCCTACGAGCAGTACTTC. Translation: CASSQDPPYEQYF. The gene calls are TRBV4-2 and TRBJ2-7; D not certain. The CDR3 loop spans 13 amino acids. V lost 0 bases to trimming and J lost 2 bases, with 5 bases between them. Germline V CDR1 and CDR2: LGHNA, YNFKEQ.

As concerns this clone: This sample also contains other DNA sequences that code for the same CDR3. The chain carries TRBV24-1 and TRBJ1-5; D remains unclear. Germline CDR1 KGHDR, CDR2 SFDVKD. The CDR3 is 13 residues long. Trimming shortened V by 3 bases and J by 4 bases, and 6 bases separated the two germline ends. The CDR3 sequence is CATSDPGNQPQHF. The CDR3 region has the DNA TGTGCCACCAGTGATCCCGGTAATCAGCCCCAGCATTTT.

The V gene is TRBV5-1, the J gene TRBJ2-7; TRBD2 matches at 10 bases. Germline V gene data show CDR1 as SGHRS and CDR2 as YFSETQ. This CDR3 has 15 amino acids. V lost 4 bases, J lost 2 bases, and 6 bases stayed unmatched. The CDR3 spells CASSALAGSAYEQYF. CDR3 DNA: TGCGCCAGCAGCGCACTAGCGGGGAGTGCCTACGAGCAGTACTTC. The variable domain in full, with the rest retrieved from reference TRBV5-1 and TRBJ2-7, is KAGVTQTPRYLIKTRGQQVTLSCSPISGHRSVSWYQQTPGQGLQFLFEYFSETQRNKGNFPGRFSGRQFSNSRSEMNVSTLELGDSALYLCASSALAGSAYEQYFGPGTRLTVT.

The chain joins TRBV5-1 to TRBJ1-2; D is unclear. The ends were cut back, 0 bases at V and 2 bases at J, with 11 bases in the middle. The CDR3 extends over 15 amino acids. Germline V gene sequence: CDR1 SGHRS, CDR2 YFSETQ. Here the CDR3 reads CASSLDEGPNYGYTF. The CDR3 coding sequence is TGCGCCAGCAGCTTGGACGAAGGCCCGAACTATGGCTACACCTTC.